This T cell receptor beta chain was obtained from a study of cytomegalovirus exposure and HLA in healthy donors. PCR used 60 Vbeta primers and 13 Jbeta primers. Only in-frame clones appear in the TCRdb table, and some are missing; sequencing was by immunoSEQ multiplex PCR. The listing records under 130,000 clones. CDR3 length: 18 amino acids. The V segment lost 4 bases and the J segment 0 bases; nucleotides outside the gene matches: 5. Germline lookup yields CDR1 MDHEN and CDR2 SYDVKM. This sequence originates from a man aged 35 to 55 in good health and CMV-seronegative. This chain joins TRBV28 and TRBJ2-6, with 11 bases identical to TRBD2. What was sequenced was PBMCs. The CDR3 spells CASSSTSGIISGANVLTF. Written as DNA, the CDR3 is TGTGCCAGCAGTTCGACTAGCGGGATTATCTCTGGGGCCAACGTCCTGACTTTC.